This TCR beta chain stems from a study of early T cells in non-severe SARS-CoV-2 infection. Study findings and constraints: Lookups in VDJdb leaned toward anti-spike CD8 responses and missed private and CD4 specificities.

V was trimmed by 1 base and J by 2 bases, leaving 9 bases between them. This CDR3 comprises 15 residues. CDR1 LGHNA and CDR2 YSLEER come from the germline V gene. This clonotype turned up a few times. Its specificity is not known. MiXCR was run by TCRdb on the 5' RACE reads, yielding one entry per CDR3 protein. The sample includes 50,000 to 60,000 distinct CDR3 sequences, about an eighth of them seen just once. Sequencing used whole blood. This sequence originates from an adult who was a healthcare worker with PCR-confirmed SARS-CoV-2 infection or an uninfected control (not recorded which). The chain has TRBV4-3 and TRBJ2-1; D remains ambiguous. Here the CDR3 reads CASSQAGGTYNEQFF. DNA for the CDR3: TGCGCCAGCAGCCAAGCGGGTGGAACCTACAATGAGCAGTTCTTC.